This T cell receptor (beta chain) emerged from a study of monozygotic twins with inflammatory bowel disease. TCRdb reanalyzed the 5' RACE reads and collapses them to one entry per CDR3 protein, without DNA. The sample table includes 110,000 to 150,000 distinct CDR3 sequences. The length of the CDR3 is 14 residues. Germline CDR1 is SGHRS and CDR2 is YFSETQ. The sample taken for sequencing was blood. This receptor was obtained from a human donor with ulcerative colitis or Crohn's disease, or a healthy co-twin of an affected twin (not recorded which). This chain uses TRBV5-1 with TRBJ1-2; there is no DNA to check the TCRdb D call of TRBD1. The CDR3 spells CASSFGQIRGGYTF.